This T cell receptor beta chain was retrieved from a study of blood T cells in healthy people across ages. Next came a second PCR, run for about 6 to 12 cycles, which used a sample-barcoded 5' primer along with a J-beta primer mix. Each cDNA was tagged by a template-switch adaptor containing 12 random nucleotides. MiXCR, run by TCRdb on the 5' RACE reads, gives a single entry per CDR3 protein. The repertoire holds approximately 810,000 distinct CDR3 sequences, 25% to 30% seen once, with 17% in the top ten. Each of the donors had approximately 10 milliliters of peripheral blood drawn into EDTA-treated Vacutainer tubes. Study results and limitations: Any changes in expanded clonotypes were possibly confounded, as donor CMV status remained unknown.

Notes on this clonotype: Its antigen is currently unknown.

Germline-derived CDR1 and CDR2 are LGHNA and YNFKEQ. This CDR3 has 15 amino acids. This receptor was identified in a woman over 75 in good health. What was sequenced was blood. The V call is TRBV4-2, the J call TRBJ2-4; unclear D gene. The J call is in doubt because the DNA end fits TRBJ2-7 better. CDR3 residues: CASSQDRSASYEQYF. The CDR3 DNA sequence: TGTGCCAGCAGCCAAGATAGGAGCGCATCCTACGAGCAGTACTTC.